This is a list of T cell receptor beta chains from one sample in a study of blood T cell repertoires in COVID-19. Generated by immunoSEQ multiplex PCR, the TCRdb table keeps only in-frame clones and is missing some. The profile shows a few hundred thousand clones, approximately 84% of them singletons. What was sequenced was PBMCs or T cells enriched from blood (not recorded which). All receptors come from a man between 50 and 59 years old who had recovered from COVID-19. The CDR3 runs from the conserved cysteine through the conserved F or W. A D gene is named only where the DNA matches it firmly. Size is stated for part of the rows, as once, few or many counts, or as a class when the clone is expanded.

v_gene	abundance	len	j_gene	d_gene	CDR3aa	CDR3nt
TRBV5-6	NA	15	TRBJ2-1	TRBD2	CASSLAGGPRDEQFF	TGTGCCAGCAGCTTGGCGGGAGGGCCTAGAGATGAGCAGTTCTTC
TRBV11-1	NA	16	TRBJ1-1	NA	CASSLTPAGVNTEAFF	TGTGCCAGCAGTTTAACCCCCGCAGGGGTGAACACTGAAGCTTTCTTT
TRBV5-1	once	13	TRBJ1-2	NA	CASSLEGDYGYTF	TGCGCCAGCAGCTTGGAAGGGGACTATGGCTACACCTTC
TRBV28	once	16	TRBJ2-2	TRBD1	CASRTITGANTGELFF	TGTGCCAGCAGGACAATTACAGGGGCGAACACCGGGGAGCTGTTTTTT
TRBV7-9	NA	14	TRBJ1-2	NA	CASSLSQNSHGYTF	TGTGCCAGCAGCTTAAGCCAAAACAGCCATGGCTACACCTTC
TRBV7-8	NA	13	TRBJ1-4	TRBD1	CASTATGVEKLFF	TGTGCCAGCACCGCCACAGGGGTAGAAAAACTGTTTTTT
TRBV5-8	NA	16	TRBJ2-7	NA	CASSPKPQRQSYEQYF	TGTGCCAGCAGCCCAAAACCACAGAGACAGTCCTACGAGCAGTACTTC
TRBV16	once	16	TRBJ1-1	NA	CASSQSLNVPGTEAFF	TGTGCCAGCAGCCAATCGCTAAACGTTCCGGGAACTGAAGCTTTCTTT
TRBV7-8	NA	15	TRBJ1-6	NA	CASSSSGQVYSPLHF	TGTGCCAGCAGCTCCTCCGGCCAGGTTTATTCACCCCTCCACTTT
TRBV11-3	NA	15	TRBJ1-4	TRBD1	CASSSRDSLNEKLFF	TGTGCCAGCAGCTCGCGGGACAGCTTAAATGAAAAACTGTTTTTT
TRBV14	NA	14	TRBJ2-2	NA	CASGPGKNTGELFF	TGTGCCAGCGGACCCGGGAAGAACACCGGGGAGCTGTTTTTT
TRBV4-2	NA	14	TRBJ1-4	NA	CASSQGGVGEKLFF	TGTGCCAGCAGCCAAGGGGGGGTTGGTGAAAAACTGTTTTTT
TRBV7-3	NA	13	TRBJ1-1	NA	CASSTGQGTEAFF	TGTGCCAGTTCGACGGGTCAGGGCACTGAAGCTTTCTTT
TRBV10-3	NA	15	TRBJ2-5	NA	CATRLGGAGSETQYF	TGTGCCACCAGACTAGGGGGGGCCGGGTCAGAGACCCAGTACTTC
TRBV5-1	NA	12	TRBJ2-5	NA	CASSLVSETQYF	TGCGCCAGCAGCTTGGTCTCAGAGACCCAGTACTTC
TRBV5-5	once	15	TRBJ2-7	NA	CASSSGTSSSYEQYF	TGTGCCAGCAGTTCAGGGACTTCTAGCTCCTACGAGCAGTACTTC
TRBV4-1	NA	14	TRBJ1-1	NA	CASSLQGLNTEAFF	TGCGCCAGCAGCCTACAGGGTTTGAACACTGAAGCTTTCTTT
TRBV7-8	NA	14	TRBJ2-3	NA	CASSSPGRTDTQYF	TGTGCCAGCAGCTCCCCGGGGAGGACAGATACGCAGTATTTT